These T cell receptor beta chains were read from a single sample in a study of high-grade serous ovarian cancer treatment subgroups. Profiling relied on immunoSEQ multiplex PCR, and the TCRdb table lists in-frame clones only, not all of them. The data contain 3,900 or so clones, around 79% of them singletons. Sequencing was carried out using tumor tissue. These receptors were obtained from a human donor with high-grade serous ovarian cancer. Both conserved end residues are part of each CDR3.

V,J,CDR3
TRBV4-1,TRBJ2-1,CASSQDPGLEVYNEQFF
TRBV9,TRBJ2-3,CASSALAGGPADTQYF
TRBV9,TRBJ2-7,CASSPGDSYEQYF
TRBV4-2,TRBJ2-1,CASSLNSGYNEQFF
TRBV30,TRBJ2-5,CAWSVQDRLETQYF
TRBV4-2,TRBJ2-3,CASSLLAGGTDTQYF
TRBV5-5,TRBJ2-2,CASSSRGGGDTGELFF
TRBV6-6,TRBJ1-2,CASSYGLKGDGYTF
TRBV5-4,TRBJ1-6,CASSLDRVSPLHF
TRBV29-1,TRBJ1-3,CSASEGGGNTIYF
TRBV6-1,TRBJ2-7,CASSSLAGAYEQYF
TRBV7-2,TRBJ2-3,CASSLRAQSADTQYF
TRBV2,TRBJ2-2,CASSEGPGELFF
TRBV9,TRBJ1-3,CASSTPGRGNTIYF
TRBV7-8,TRBJ1-1,CASSLGRAVKTEAFF
TRBV6-5,TRBJ1-5,CASSSDRVPNQPQHF
TRBV5-1,TRBJ2-5,CASSPGGNGETQYF
TRBV10-3,TRBJ1-6,CAISRTGESGYNSPLHF
TRBV29-1,TRBJ1-2,CSVASGGLYGYTF
TRBV15,TRBJ2-5,CATSRVGNRGRETQYF
TRBV7-2,TRBJ1-5,CASSQRQGTQPQHF
TRBV19,TRBJ1-5,CASSPSPGLGQPQHF
TRBV21-1,TRBJ2-5,CASRPRVQETQYF
TRBV13,TRBJ1-1,CASSEAFEAFF
TRBV15,TRBJ1-1,CATRSTSSGGGEAFF
TRBV11-2,TRBJ2-1,CASSLGLAGATPSYNEQFF
TRBV9,TRBJ2-2,CASSVTSGGAGELFF
TRBV19,TRBJ1-5,CAPKQGNQPQHF
TRBV11-3,TRBJ2-7,CASSLEGTFSEQYF